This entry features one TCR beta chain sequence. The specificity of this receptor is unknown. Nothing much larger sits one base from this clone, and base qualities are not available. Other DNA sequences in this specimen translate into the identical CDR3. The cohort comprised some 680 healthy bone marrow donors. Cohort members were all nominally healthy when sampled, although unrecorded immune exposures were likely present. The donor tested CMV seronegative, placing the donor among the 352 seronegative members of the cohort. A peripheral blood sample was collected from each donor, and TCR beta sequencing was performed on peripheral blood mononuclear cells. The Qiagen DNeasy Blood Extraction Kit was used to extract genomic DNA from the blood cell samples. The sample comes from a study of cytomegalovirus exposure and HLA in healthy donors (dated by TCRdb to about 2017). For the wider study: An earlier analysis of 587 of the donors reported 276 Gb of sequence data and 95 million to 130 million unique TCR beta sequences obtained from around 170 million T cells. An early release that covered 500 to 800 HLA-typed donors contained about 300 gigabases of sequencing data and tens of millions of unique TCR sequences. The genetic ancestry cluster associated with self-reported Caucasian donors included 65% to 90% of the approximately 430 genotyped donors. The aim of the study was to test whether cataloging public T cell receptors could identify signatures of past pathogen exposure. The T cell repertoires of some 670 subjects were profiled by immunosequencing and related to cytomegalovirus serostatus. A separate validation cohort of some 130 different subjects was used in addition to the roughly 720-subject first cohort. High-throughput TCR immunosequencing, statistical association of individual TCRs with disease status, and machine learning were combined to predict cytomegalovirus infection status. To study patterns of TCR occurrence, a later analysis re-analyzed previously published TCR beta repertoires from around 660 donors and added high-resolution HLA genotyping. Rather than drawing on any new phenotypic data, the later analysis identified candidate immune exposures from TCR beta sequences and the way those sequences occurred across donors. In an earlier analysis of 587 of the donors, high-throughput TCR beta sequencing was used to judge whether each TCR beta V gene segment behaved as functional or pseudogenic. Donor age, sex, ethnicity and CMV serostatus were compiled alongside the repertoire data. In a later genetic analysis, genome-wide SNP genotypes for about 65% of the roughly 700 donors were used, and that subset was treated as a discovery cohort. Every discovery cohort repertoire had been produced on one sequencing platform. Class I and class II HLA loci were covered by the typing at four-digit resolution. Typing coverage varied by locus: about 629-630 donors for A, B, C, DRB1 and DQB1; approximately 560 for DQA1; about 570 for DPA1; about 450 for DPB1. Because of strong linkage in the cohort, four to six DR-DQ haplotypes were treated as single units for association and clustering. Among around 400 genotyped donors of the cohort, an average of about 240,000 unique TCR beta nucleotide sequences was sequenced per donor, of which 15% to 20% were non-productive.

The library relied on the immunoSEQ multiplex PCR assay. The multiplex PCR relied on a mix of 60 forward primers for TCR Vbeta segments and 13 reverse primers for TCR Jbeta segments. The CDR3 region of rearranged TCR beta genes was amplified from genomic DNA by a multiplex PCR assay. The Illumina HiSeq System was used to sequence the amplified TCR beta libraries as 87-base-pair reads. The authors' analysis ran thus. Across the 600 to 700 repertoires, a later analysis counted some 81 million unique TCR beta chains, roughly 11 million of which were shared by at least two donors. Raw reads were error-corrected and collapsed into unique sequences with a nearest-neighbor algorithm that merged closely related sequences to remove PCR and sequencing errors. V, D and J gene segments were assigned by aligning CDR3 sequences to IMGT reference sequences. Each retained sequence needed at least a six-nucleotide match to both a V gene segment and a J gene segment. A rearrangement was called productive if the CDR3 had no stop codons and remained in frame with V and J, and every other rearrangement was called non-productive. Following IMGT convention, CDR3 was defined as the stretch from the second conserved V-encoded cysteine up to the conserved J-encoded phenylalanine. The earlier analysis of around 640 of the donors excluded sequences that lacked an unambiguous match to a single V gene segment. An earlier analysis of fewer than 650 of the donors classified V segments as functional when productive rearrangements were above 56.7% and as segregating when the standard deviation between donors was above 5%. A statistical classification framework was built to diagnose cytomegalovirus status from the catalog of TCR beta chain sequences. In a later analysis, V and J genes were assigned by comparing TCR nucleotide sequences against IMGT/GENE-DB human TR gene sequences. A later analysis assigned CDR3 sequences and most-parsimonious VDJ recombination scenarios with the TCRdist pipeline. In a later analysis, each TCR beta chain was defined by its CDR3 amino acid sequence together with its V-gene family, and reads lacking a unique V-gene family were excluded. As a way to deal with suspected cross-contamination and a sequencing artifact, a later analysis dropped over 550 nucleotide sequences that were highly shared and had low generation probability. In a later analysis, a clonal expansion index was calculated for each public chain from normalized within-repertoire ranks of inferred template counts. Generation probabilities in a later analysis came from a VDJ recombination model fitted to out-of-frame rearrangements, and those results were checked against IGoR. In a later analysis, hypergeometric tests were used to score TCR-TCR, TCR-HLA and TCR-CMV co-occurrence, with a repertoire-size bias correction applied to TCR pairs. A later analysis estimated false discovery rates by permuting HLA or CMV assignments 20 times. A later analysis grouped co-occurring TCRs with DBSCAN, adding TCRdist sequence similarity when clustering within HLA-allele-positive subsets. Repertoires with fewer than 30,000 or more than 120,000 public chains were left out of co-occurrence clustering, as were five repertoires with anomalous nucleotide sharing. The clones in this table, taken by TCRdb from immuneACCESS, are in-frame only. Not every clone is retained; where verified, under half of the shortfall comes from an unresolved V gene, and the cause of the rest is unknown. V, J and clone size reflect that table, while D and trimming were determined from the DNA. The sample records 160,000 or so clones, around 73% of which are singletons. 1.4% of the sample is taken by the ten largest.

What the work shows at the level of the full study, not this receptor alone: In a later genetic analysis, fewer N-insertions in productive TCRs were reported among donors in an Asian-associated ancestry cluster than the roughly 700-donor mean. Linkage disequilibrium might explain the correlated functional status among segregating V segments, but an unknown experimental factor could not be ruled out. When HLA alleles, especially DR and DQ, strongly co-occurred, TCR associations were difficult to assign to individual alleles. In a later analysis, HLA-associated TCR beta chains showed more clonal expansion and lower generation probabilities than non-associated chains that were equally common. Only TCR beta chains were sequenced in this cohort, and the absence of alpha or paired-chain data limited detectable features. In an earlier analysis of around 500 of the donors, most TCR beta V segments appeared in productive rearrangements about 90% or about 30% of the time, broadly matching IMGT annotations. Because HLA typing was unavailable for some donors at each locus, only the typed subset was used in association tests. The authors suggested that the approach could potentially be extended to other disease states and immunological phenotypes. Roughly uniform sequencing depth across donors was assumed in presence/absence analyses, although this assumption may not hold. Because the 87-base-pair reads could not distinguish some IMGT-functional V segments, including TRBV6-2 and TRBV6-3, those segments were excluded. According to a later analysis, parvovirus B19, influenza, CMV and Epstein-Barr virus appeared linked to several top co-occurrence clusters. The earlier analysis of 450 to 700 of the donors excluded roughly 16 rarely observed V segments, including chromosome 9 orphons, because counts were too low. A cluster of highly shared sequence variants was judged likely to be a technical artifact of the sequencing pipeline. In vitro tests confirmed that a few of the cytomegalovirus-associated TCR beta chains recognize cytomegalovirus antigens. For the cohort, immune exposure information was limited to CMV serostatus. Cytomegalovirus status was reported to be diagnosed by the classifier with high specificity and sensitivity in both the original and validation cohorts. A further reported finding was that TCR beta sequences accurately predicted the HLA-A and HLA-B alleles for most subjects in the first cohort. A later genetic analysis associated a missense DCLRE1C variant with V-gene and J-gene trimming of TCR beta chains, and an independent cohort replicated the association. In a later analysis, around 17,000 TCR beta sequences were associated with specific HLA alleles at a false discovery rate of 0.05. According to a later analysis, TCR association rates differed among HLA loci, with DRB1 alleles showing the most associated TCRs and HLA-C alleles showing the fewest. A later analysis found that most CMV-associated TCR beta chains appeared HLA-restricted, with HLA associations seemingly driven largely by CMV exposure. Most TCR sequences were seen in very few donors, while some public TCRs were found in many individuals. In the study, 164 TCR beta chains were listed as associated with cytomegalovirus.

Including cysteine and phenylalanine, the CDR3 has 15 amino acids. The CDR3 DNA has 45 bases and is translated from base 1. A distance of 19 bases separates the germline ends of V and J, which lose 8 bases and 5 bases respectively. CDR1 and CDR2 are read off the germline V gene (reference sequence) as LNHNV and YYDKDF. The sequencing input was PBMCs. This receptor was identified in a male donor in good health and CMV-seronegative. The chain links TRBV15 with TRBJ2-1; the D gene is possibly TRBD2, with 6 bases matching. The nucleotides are TGTGCCACCTTTGCCGGGACCAGCGGGCACAATGAGCAGTTCTTC. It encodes CATFAGTSGHNEQFF.